These 3 T cell receptor beta chains originate from one sample sequenced in a study of blood T cell repertoires in COVID-19. Generated by immunoSEQ multiplex PCR, the TCRdb table keeps only in-frame clones and is missing some. The sample comprises hundreds of thousands of clones, roughly four fifths of which are singletons, and 5% rests with the top ten. What was sequenced was PBMCs or T cells enriched from blood (not recorded which). These receptors were taken from a man in his forties or fifties who had been exposed to COVID-19.

This sequence joins TRBV18 and TRBJ1-3, with 7 bases identical to TRBD1. Trimming cost V 4 bases and J 2 bases; bases outside gene matches: 8. Germline V gene lookup returns CDR1 KGHSH and CDR2 LQKENI. CDR3 length: 16 amino acids. In DNA, the CDR3 is TGTGCCAGCTCACTCCCAGACAGGGTAACTGGAAACACCATATATTTT. It specifies CASSLPDRVTGNTIYF.

The J gene is TRBJ1-2, the V gene TRBV7-8; D unclear. Germline loops: CDR1 SGHVS, CDR2 FQNEAQ. The CDR3 consists of 14 residues. The V gene lost 5 bases and the J gene lost 6 bases, with 16 bases spanning the gap. The CDR3 here is CASSPSRNVDGYTF. The CDR3 DNA is TGTGCCAGCAGCCCGTCCAGGAATGTCGATGGCTACACCTTC.

V and J are TRBV3-1 (or the pseudogene TRBV3-2) and TRBJ2-6; no clear D. Germline CDR1 reads LGHDT; CDR2 reads YNNKEL (reference sequence). The V gene lost 4 bases and the J gene lost 2 bases, with 9 bases spanning the gap. The CDR3 loop spans 15 amino acids. CDR3 nucleotide sequence: TGTGCCAGCAGCCCTCCTGGAGCTGGGGCCAACGTCCTGACTTTC. It specifies CASSPPGAGANVLTF.